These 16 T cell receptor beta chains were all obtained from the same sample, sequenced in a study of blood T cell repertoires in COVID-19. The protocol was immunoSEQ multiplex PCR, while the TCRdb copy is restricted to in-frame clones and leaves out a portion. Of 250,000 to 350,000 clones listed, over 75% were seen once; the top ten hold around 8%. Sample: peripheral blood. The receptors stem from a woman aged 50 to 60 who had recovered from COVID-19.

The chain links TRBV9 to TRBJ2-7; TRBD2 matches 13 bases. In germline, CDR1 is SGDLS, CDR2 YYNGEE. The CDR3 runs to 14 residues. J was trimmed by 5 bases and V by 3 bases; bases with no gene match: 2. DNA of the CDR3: TGTGCCAGCAGCGGAGGACTAGCGGGGGACGAGCAGTACTTC. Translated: CASSGGLAGDEQYF.

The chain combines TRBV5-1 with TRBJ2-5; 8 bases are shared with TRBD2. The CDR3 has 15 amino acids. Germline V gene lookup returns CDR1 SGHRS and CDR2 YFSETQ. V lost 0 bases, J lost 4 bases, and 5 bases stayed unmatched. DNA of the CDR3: TGCGCCAGCAGCTTGGCCGCGAGCGGGAGAGAGACCCAGTACTTC. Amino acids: CASSLAASGRETQYF.

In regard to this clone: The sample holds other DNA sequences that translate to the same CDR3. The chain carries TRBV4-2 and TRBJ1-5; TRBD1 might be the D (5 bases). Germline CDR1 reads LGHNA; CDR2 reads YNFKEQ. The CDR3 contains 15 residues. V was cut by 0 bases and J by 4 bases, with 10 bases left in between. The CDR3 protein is CASSQERGGNQPQHF. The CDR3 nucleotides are TGTGCCAGCAGCCAAGAAAGGGGAGGGAATCAGCCCCAGCATTTT.

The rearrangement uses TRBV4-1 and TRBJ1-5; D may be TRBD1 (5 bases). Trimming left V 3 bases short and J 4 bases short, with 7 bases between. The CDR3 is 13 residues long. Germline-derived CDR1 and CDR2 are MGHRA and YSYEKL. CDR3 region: CASSHPGNQPQHF. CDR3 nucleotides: TGCGCCAGCAGCCATCCAGGGAATCAGCCCCAGCATTTT.

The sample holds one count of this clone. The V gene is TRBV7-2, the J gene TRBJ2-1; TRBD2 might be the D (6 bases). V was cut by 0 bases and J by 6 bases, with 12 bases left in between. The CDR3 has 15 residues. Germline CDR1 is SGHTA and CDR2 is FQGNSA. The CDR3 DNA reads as TGTGCCAGCAGCTTAGCGGGCGGGCGGGGCAATGAGCAGTTCTTC. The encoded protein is CASSLAGGRGNEQFF.

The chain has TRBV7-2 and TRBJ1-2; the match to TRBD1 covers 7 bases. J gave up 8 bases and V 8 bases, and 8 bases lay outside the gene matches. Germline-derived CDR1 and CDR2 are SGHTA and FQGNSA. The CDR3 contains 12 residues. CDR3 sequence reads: CASGQTGNGYTF. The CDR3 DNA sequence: TGTGCCAGCGGGCAGACAGGGAACGGCTACACCTTC.

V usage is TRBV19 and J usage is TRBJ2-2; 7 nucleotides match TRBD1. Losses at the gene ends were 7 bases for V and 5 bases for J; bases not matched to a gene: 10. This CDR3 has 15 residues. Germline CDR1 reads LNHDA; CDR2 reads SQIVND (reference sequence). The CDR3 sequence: CASKETGMWTGELFF. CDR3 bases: TGTGCCAGTAAAGAGACAGGGATGTGGACCGGGGAGCTGTTTTTT.

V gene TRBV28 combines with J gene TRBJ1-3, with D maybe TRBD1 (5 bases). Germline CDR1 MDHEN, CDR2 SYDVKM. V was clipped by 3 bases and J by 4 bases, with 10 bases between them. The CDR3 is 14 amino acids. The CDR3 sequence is CASSFRVGGNTIYF. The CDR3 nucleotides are TGTGCCAGCAGTTTCAGGGTGGGGGGAAACACCATATATTTT.

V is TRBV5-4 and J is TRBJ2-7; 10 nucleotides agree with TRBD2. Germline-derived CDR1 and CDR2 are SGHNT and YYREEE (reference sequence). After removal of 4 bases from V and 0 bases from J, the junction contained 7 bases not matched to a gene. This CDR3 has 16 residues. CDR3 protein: CASSEASGGYSYEQYF. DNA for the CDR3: TGTGCCAGCAGCGAAGCTAGCGGGGGCTACTCCTACGAGCAGTACTTC.

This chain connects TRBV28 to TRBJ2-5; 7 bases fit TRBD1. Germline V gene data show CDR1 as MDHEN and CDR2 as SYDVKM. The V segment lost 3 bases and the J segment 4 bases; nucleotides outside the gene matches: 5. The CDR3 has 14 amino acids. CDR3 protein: CASSLPGTAETQYF. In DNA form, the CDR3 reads TGTGCCAGCAGTTTGCCCGGGACAGCAGAGACCCAGTACTTC.

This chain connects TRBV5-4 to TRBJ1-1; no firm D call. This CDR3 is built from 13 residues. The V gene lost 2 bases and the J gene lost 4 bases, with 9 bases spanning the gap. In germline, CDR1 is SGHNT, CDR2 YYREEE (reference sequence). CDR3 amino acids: CASSFRRGTEAFF. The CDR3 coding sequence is TGTGCCAGCAGCTTTCGGCGGGGCACTGAAGCTTTCTTT.

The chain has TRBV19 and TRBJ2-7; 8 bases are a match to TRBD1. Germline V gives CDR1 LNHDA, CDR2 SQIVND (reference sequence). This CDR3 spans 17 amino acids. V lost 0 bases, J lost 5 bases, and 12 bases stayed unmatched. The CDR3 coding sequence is TGTGCCAGTAGTATAGATCTATTGGCAGGGGGCGCGAACGAGCAGTACTTC. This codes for CASSIDLLAGGANEQYF.

This CDR3 is CASSQDAAGRHYEQFF. DNA of the CDR3: TGCGCCAGCAGCCAAGATGCAGCGGGACGCCATTATGAGCAGTTCTTC. This chain connects TRBV4-3 to TRBJ2-1, with 7 bases lining up with TRBD2. CDR1 is LGHNA and CDR2 is YSLEER in the germline V gene. V lost 0 bases to trimming and J lost 8 bases; unmatched junction nucleotides: 10. The CDR3 runs to 16 residues.

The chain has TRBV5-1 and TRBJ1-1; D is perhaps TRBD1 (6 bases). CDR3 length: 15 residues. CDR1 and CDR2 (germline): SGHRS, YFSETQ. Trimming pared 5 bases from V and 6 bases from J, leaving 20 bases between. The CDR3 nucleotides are TGCGCCAGCAGTAGGGGGGGCGATCCGTCAGCTGAAGCTTTCTTT. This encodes CASSRGGDPSAEAFF.

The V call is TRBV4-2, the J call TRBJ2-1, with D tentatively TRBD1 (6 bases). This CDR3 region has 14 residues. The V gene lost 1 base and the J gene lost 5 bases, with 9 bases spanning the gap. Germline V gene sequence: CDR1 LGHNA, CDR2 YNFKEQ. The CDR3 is CASSQGGLHNEQFF. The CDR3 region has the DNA TGTGCCAGCAGCCAAGGGGGGCTACACAATGAGCAGTTCTTC.

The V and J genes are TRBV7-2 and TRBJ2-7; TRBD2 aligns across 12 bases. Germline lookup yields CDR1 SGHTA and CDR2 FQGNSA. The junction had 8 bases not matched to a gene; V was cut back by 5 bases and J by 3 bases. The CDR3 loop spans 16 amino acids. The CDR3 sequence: CASSPMATSGGYEQYF. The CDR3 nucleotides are TGTGCCAGCAGCCCAATGGCGACTAGCGGGGGCTACGAGCAGTACTTC.